These 27 T cell receptor beta chains were sequenced from one sample in a study of beta chain features in type 1 diabetes. TCRB transcripts that were expressed got sequenced, as all of the isolated RNA had been reverse transcribed. The protocol was immunoSEQ multiplex PCR, while the TCRdb copy is restricted to in-frame clones and leaves out a portion. The sample shows 850,000 to 900,000 clones, roughly a sixth of them seen only once. Sequencing was performed on naive CD4+ T cells from blood. These receptor sequences come from a woman younger than 30 in good health.

Details on this clone: Other DNA variants within this sample encode the same CDR3. The chain carries TRBV18 and TRBJ2-5, with D possibly matching TRBD2 (6 bases). The CDR3 totals 14 residues. Germline V gene data show CDR1 as KGHSH and CDR2 as LQKENI. Trimming left V 0 bases short and J 2 bases short, with 7 bases between. The CDR3: CASSPPGRQETQYF. CDR3 DNA: TGTGCCAGCTCACCACCGGGGAGGCAAGAGACCCAGTACTTC.

The table lists this clone with a few counts. This chain connects TRBV7-8 to TRBJ2-1, with TRBD2 matching over 10 bases. CDR3 length equals 14 residues. The junction had 7 bases not matched to a gene; V was cut back by 6 bases and J by 8 bases. Germline V CDR1 and CDR2: SGHVS, FQNEAQ. The CDR3 bases are TGTGCCAGCAGGGGAGCGGGAGGGTTCCATGAGCAGTTCTTC. Residues: CASRGAGGFHEQFF. Drawing the rest from reference TRBV7-8 and TRBJ2-1, the complete variable domain is GAGVSQSPRYKVAKRGQDVALRCDPISGHVSLFWYQQALGQGPEFLTYFQNEAQLDKSGLPSDRFFAERPEGSVSTLKIQRTQQEDSAVYLCASRGAGGFHEQFFGPGTRLTVL.

This clone was picked up one time. The chain recombines TRBV5-4 with TRBJ2-1; D is possibly TRBD1 (6 bases). V was trimmed by 3 bases and J by 5 bases, leaving 15 bases between them. CDR1 is SGHNT, CDR2 YYREEE, per germline (reference sequence). CDR3 length: 15 amino acids. The CDR3 sequence is CASSWGLSAHNEQFF. The CDR3 nucleotides read TGTGCCAGCAGCTGGGGGCTGAGCGCGCACAATGAGCAGTTCTTC.

In this sample, this clone turned up a few times. V is TRBV25-1 and J is TRBJ2-3; D unresolved. V lost 5 bases and J 5 bases, leaving 11 bases between the germline ends. The CDR3 extends over 13 amino acids. CDR1 is MGHDK and CDR2 is SYGVNS in the germline V gene. CDR3 residues: CASSSLAEDTQYF. As DNA, the CDR3 is TGTGCCAGCAGTTCTTTGGCGGAAGATACGCAGTATTTT.

The chain has TRBV14 and TRBJ1-1; no firm D call. Trimming removed 6 bases at V and 3 bases at J, with 8 bases between. The CDR3 runs to 12 residues. The germline gives CDR1 SGHDN, CDR2 FVKESK. The CDR3: CASSRMDTEAFF. The DNA of the CDR3 is TGTGCCAGCAGTCGGATGGACACTGAAGCTTTCTTT.

This chain joins TRBV29-1 and TRBJ2-1; 7 bases agree with TRBD2. J was trimmed by 7 bases and V by 6 bases; bases with no gene match: 9. The CDR3 runs 13 residues. Germline CDR1 reads SQVTM; CDR2 reads ANQGSEA. The CDR3 is CSVAGRVVNEQFF. The DNA of the CDR3 is TGCAGCGTAGCGGGAAGGGTTGTTAATGAGCAGTTCTTC.

This chain uses TRBV5-1 with TRBJ1-4; the D is unclear. This CDR3 is 16 amino acids long. The germline V gene has CDR1 SGHRS and CDR2 YFSETQ. V was trimmed by 2 bases and J by 2 bases, leaving 13 bases between them. The CDR3 spells CASSLSGLGTNEKLFF. Here the CDR3 DNA reads TGCGCCAGCAGCTTATCAGGCTTAGGCACTAATGAAAAACTGTTTTTT.

The V call is TRBV6-6, the J call TRBJ1-1, with D hard to call. Germline loops: CDR1 MNHNY, CDR2 SVGAGI (reference sequence). The CDR3 runs to 13 residues. V shed 6 bases and J shed 2 bases, with 10 bases lying between them. This chain's CDR3 is CASRENFNTEAFF. DNA for the CDR3: TGTGCCAGCAGGGAGAACTTTAACACTGAAGCTTTCTTT.

This clone was counted only a few times. The chain couples TRBV5-1 to TRBJ2-7, with D possibly being TRBD1 (6 bases). The V end lost 7 bases, the J end lost 1 base, and 9 bases lay between the germline ends. The CDR3 is made up of 12 amino acids. Germline values: CDR1 SGHRS, CDR2 YFSETQ. DNA for the CDR3: TGCGCCAGCGCCAGGGGTTCCTACGAGCAGTACTTC. Its translation: CASARGSYEQYF.

A few counts support this clone. The CDR3 sequence: CASSQPGQGLNEQFF. CDR3 DNA sequence: TGTGCCAGCTCACAACCGGGACAGGGGCTCAATGAGCAGTTCTTC. J is TRBJ2-1 and V is TRBV18, with 10 nucleotides matching TRBD1. In germline, CDR1 is KGHSH, CDR2 LQKENI. V was clipped by 4 bases and J by 6 bases; unmatched bases: 6. The CDR3 covers 15 residues.

V gene TRBV25-1 combines with J gene TRBJ2-3, with D perhaps matching TRBD2 (6 bases). Germline loops: CDR1 MGHDK, CDR2 SYGVNS. The CDR3 consists of 13 residues. CDR3 sequence reads: CGSSGSGTDTQYF. The CDR3 coding sequence is TGTGGAAGCAGTGGGAGCGGGACAGATACGCAGTATTTT.

There are a few counts of this clone. V usage is TRBV9 and J usage is TRBJ2-1; a weak D match, TRBD2 (6 bases). This CDR3 has 15 amino acids. CDR1 SGDLS and CDR2 YYNGEE come from the germline V gene. V was shortened by 4 bases and J by 2 bases, with 13 bases between the two germline ends. CDR3 coding DNA: TGTGCCAGCAGCCCAACCGGAGGGCCCTACAATGAGCAGTTCTTC. Protein sequence: CASSPTGGPYNEQFF.

This chain connects TRBV7-2 to TRBJ1-2; tentative D call: TRBD1 (6 bases). This CDR3 contains 13 residues. Germline V gene sequence: CDR1 SGHTA, CDR2 FQGNSA. Trimming pared 6 bases from V and 6 bases from J, leaving 14 bases between. In DNA form, the CDR3 reads TGTGCCAGCAGTATACAGGGTCTCGATGGCTACACCTTC. It encodes CASSIQGLDGYTF. Full variable domain (rest looked up from reference TRBV7-2 and TRBJ1-2): GAGVSQSPSNKVTEKGKDVELRCDPISGHTALYWYRQSLGQGLEFLIYFQGNSAPDKSGLPSDRFSAERTGGSVSTLTIQRTQQEDSAVYLCASSIQGLDGYTFGSGTRLTVV.

This clone came up a few times. V and J are TRBV7-9 and TRBJ2-7; D is perhaps TRBD1 or TRBD2 (6 bases each). In germline, CDR1 is SEHNR, CDR2 FQNEAQ (reference sequence). The CDR3 sequence is 14 residues long. V dropped 1 base and J dropped 6 bases, with 13 bases sitting between them. DNA for the CDR3: TGTGCCAGCAGCTTAGGGAGGGGGGTCGGCGAGCAGTACTTC. Protein: CASSLGRGVGEQYF. The whole variable domain, remainder taken from reference TRBV7-9 and TRBJ2-7, is DTGVSQNPRHKITKRGQNVTFRCDPISEHNRLYWYRQTLGQGPEFLTYFQNEAQLEKSRLLSDRFSAERPKGSFSTLEIQRTEQGDSAMYLCASSLGRGVGEQYFGPGTRLTVT.

This clone was detected only a few times. V gene TRBV7-2 combines with J gene TRBJ1-2; D uncertain. This CDR3 spans 13 amino acids. Germline assignment: CDR1 SGHTA and CDR2 FQGNSA. V was clipped by 4 bases and J by 7 bases, with 13 bases between them. The CDR3 DNA sequence: TGTGCCAGCAGCTCCGGAGGGTCGGCTGGCTACACCTTC. This sequence encodes CASSSGGSAGYTF.

This clone showed up just a few times. V usage is TRBV2 and J usage is TRBJ2-7, with TRBD2 matching 14 bases. J was trimmed by 6 bases and V by 5 bases; bases with no gene match: 9. The CDR3 has 16 amino acids. Germline V gives CDR1 SNHLY, CDR2 FYNNEI. CDR3 sequence: CASSMRLAGGPVEQYF. In nucleotides, the CDR3 is TGTGCCAGCAGTATGAGACTAGCGGGAGGGCCAGTCGAGCAGTACTTC.

The V call is TRBV5-6, the J call TRBJ2-5, with a tentative D call TRBD1 (5 bases). Looked up from germline, CDR1 is SGHDT and CDR2 is YYEEEE. The CDR3 contains 13 residues. V shed 3 bases and J shed 2 bases, with 8 bases lying between them. The CDR3 nucleotides are TGTGCCAGCAGCTCGACAGTACAAGAGACCCAGTACTTC. It codes for CASSSTVQETQYF.

This clone turned up a few times. This CDR3 reads CSVGGILTDTQYF. The CDR3, as DNA: TGCAGCGTTGGCGGGATCCTCACAGATACGCAGTATTTT. The rearrangement joins TRBV29-1 to TRBJ2-3, with a weak D call TRBD2 (6 bases). The CDR3 sequence is 13 residues long. Trimming shortened V by 4 bases and J by 2 bases, and 10 bases separated the two germline ends. Per the germline V gene, CDR1 is SQVTM and CDR2 is ANQGSEA.

The V call is TRBV4-3, the J call TRBJ2-1; unclear D gene. Germline assignment: CDR1 LGHNA and CDR2 YSLEER. The CDR3 sequence is 14 residues long. V was cut by 0 bases and J by 4 bases, with 7 bases left in between. The chain's CDR3 is CASSQERNYNEQFF. The CDR3 nucleotides are TGCGCCAGCAGCCAAGAACGCAATTACAATGAGCAGTTCTTC.

This clone came up a few times. The chain couples TRBV10-3 to TRBJ2-4; no clear D gene. Germline V gives CDR1 ENHRY, CDR2 SYGVKD. The CDR3 length is 12 residues. Deletions cut 6 bases from V and 9 bases from J, with 12 bases between. CDR3 nucleotides: TGTGCCATCAGACCCGAAGTAGTCATTCAGTACTTC. Its translation is CAIRPEVVIQYF.

This clone was observed a few times. The gene calls are TRBV9 and TRBJ2-2, with a weak D call TRBD2 (6 bases). V was clipped by 4 bases and J by 1 base, with 11 bases between them. The V gene's germline CDR1 is SGDLS and CDR2 YYNGEE. This CDR3 spans 15 amino acids. CDR3 nucleotide sequence: TGTGCCAGCAGCTCGGACTACCTGAACACCGGGGAGCTGTTTTTT. It encodes CASSSDYLNTGELFF.

The V call is TRBV5-4, the J call TRBJ2-3, with 12 bases matching TRBD2. V trimming: 2 bases; J trimming: 7 bases; junction bases outside the gene matches: 8. Germline-derived CDR1 and CDR2 are SGHNT and YYREEE (reference sequence). The CDR3 loop spans 16 amino acids. This CDR3 reads CASSFGGGTSGYTQYF. The CDR3 bases are TGTGCCAGCAGCTTTGGCGGTGGGACTAGCGGGTATACGCAGTATTTT.

The table lists this clone with a few counts. The sample holds other DNA sequences that translate to the same CDR3. The chain combines TRBV7-9 with TRBJ2-5, with D hard to call. The V gene's germline CDR1 is SEHNR and CDR2 FQNEAQ (reference sequence). The ends were cut back, 5 bases at V and 3 bases at J, with 4 bases in the middle. This CDR3 is built from 11 residues. CDR3 sequence: CASSQEETQYF. The DNA for the CDR3 is TGTGCCAGCAGCCAAGAAGAGACCCAGTACTTC.

The chain recombines TRBV10-2 with TRBJ2-1; tentatively, D is TRBD2 (6 bases). CDR3 length: 13 amino acids. CDR1 WSHSY and CDR2 SAAADI come from the germline V gene. V lost 6 bases, J lost 3 bases, and 9 bases lay in between. CDR3 protein: CASRSSDYNEQFF. CDR3 DNA sequence: TGCGCCAGCAGATCTAGCGACTACAATGAGCAGTTCTTC.

V is TRBV19 and J is TRBJ1-2; maybe TRBD1 (6 bases). Trimming pared 1 base from V and 4 bases from J, leaving 13 bases between. CDR1 and CDR2 from the germline V gene are LNHDA and SQIVND (reference sequence). CDR3 length: 15 amino acids. In DNA form, the CDR3 reads TGTGCCAGTAGTATAGCCCGGGACAAGGTCTATGGCTACACCTTC. This codes for CASSIARDKVYGYTF.

This clone was picked up a small number of times. The V and J genes are TRBV5-1 and TRBJ2-1, with 9 nucleotides matching TRBD2. Trimming at V came to 4 bases and at J to 5 bases, leaving 10 bases not matched to a gene. This CDR3 spans 16 amino acids. The germline V gene has CDR1 SGHRS and CDR2 YFSETQ. CDR3 protein: CASSKPGLALHNEQFF. In DNA form, the CDR3 reads TGCGCCAGCAGCAAACCGGGACTAGCCTTACACAATGAGCAGTTCTTC.

The chain recombines TRBV7-2 with TRBJ2-7; TRBD1 or TRBD2 may be the D gene (5 bases each). The CDR3 has 15 residues. V lost 4 bases and J 9 bases, leaving 22 bases between the germline ends. Germline values: CDR1 SGHTA, CDR2 FQGNSA. The CDR3 spells CASSSSGTRLIWQYF. The CDR3 nucleotides read TGTGCCAGCAGCTCCTCCGGGACCCGACTTATCTGGCAGTACTTC.